A single sample gave rise to the 10 T cell receptor beta chains below, sequenced in a study of identical twins listed by TCRdb under 2016. To prepare the library, 5' RACE was applied. This sample was sequenced with an Illumina HiSeq 2000. TCRdb applied fastp at Q25 and MiXCR to the public reads, then kept only in-frame beta chains. Rows with one shared CDR3 protein collapse into an entry with the most common genes and DNA. For this sample there are just under 550,000 distinct CDR3 sequences; over 12% appear just once. Jointly, the top ten make up around 0.48% of the sample. The data were also submitted as part of a second study, on yellow fever vaccine responses in identical twins.

The sequenced sample consisted of CD4+ T cells sorted from blood. These receptors were collected from a woman aged 18-35 years in good health.

The chain uses TRBV10-3 and TRBJ2-5; no firm D call. CDR3 length: 12 residues. The V gene's germline CDR1 is ENHRY and CDR2 SYGVKD. Trimming cost V 2 bases and J 5 bases, with 6 bases left between them. The CDR3, as DNA: TGTGCCATCAGTGAGAGAATGGAGACCCAGTACTTC. Its translation is CAISERMETQYF.

The V call is TRBV20-1, the J call TRBJ2-3, with TRBD1 as a possible D gene (5 bases). The CDR3 is made up of 12 amino acids. V was shortened by 4 bases and J by 2 bases, with 7 bases between the two germline ends. The germline V gene has CDR1 DFQATT and CDR2 SNEGSKA (reference sequence). DNA for the CDR3: TGCAGTGCTACGGACATCACAGATACGCAGTATTTT. It codes for CSATDITDTQYF.

This rearrangement joins TRBV20-1 to TRBJ2-5; 10 bases align to TRBD2. Unmatched junction bases numbered 7, after V lost 4 bases and J lost 2 bases. Germline loops: CDR1 DFQATT, CDR2 SNEGSKA (reference sequence). The CDR3 consists of 15 residues. CDR3 region: CSATSSGGPQETQYF. The DNA of the CDR3 is TGCAGTGCTACCTCTAGCGGGGGACCTCAAGAGACCCAGTACTTC.

The chain combines TRBV29-1 with TRBJ2-3, with 7 positions matching TRBD1. The CDR3 runs to 12 residues. Germline CDR1 SQVTM, CDR2 ANQGSEA. After removal of 7 bases from V and 5 bases from J, the junction contained 6 bases not matched to a gene. The CDR3 nucleotides are TGCAGCGCAAACAGGGGTGGAGATACGCAGTATTTT. It is translated as CSANRGGDTQYF.

The V and J genes are TRBV12-3 or TRBV12-4 and TRBJ2-6, with 7 bases identical to TRBD1. J was trimmed by 4 bases and V by 6 bases; bases with no gene match: 3. CDR3 size: 14 residues. The CDR3 loop is CASRQGIGANVLTF. The CDR3 DNA reads TGTGCCAGCAGACAGGGGATCGGGGCCAACGTCCTGACTTTC.

The chain uses TRBV20-1 and TRBJ1-1; D unresolved. Germline CDR1 and CDR2: DFQATT and SNEGSKA (reference sequence). V was trimmed by 5 bases and J by 6 bases, leaving 19 bases between them. The CDR3 covers 14 residues. CDR3 loop: CSAERREGNAEAFF. The CDR3 bases are TGCAGTGCTGAACGACGGGAGGGAAACGCTGAAGCTTTCTTT.

J is TRBJ2-2 and V is TRBV9; possible D gene TRBD2, 5 bases. The CDR3 has 15 amino acids. Germline CDR1 is SGDLS and CDR2 is YYNGEE. Trimming shortened V by 2 bases and J by 5 bases, and 13 bases separated the two germline ends. The CDR3 DNA sequence: TGTGCCAGCAGCGTGTCTTCTAGCCCGACCGGGGAGCTGTTTTTT. This gives the protein CASSVSSSPTGELFF.

A few counts support this clonotype. The CDR3 loop is CSARGPQSSYEQYF. CDR3 DNA sequence: TGCAGTGCTAGAGGACCACAAAGCTCCTACGAGCAGTACTTC. The gene calls are TRBV20-1 and TRBJ2-7; D call uncertain. Trimming left V 1 base short and J 0 bases short, with 10 bases between. This CDR3 has 14 residues. Germline assignment: CDR1 DFQATT and CDR2 SNEGSKA (reference sequence).

This chain joins TRBV19 and TRBJ1-5, with D maybe TRBD1 (5 bases). CDR1 LNHDA and CDR2 SQIVND come from the germline V gene (reference sequence). V lost 7 bases to trimming and J lost 0 bases, with 13 bases between them. This CDR3 is 15 amino acids long. CDR3 region: CASTQGANSNQPQHF. The CDR3 DNA sequence: TGTGCCAGTACCCAGGGAGCCAATAGCAATCAGCCCCAGCATTTT.

This clonotype has at least ten counts. The chain carries TRBV12-3 or TRBV12-4 and TRBJ2-2; TRBD2 aligns across 8 bases. Trimming took 5 bases from V and 6 from J; bases not matched to a gene: 5. The CDR3 has 14 residues. The CDR3 DNA follows: TGTGCCAGCAGTCGTTGGACTAGCTCCGGGGAGCTGTTTTTT. It encodes CASSRWTSSGELFF.